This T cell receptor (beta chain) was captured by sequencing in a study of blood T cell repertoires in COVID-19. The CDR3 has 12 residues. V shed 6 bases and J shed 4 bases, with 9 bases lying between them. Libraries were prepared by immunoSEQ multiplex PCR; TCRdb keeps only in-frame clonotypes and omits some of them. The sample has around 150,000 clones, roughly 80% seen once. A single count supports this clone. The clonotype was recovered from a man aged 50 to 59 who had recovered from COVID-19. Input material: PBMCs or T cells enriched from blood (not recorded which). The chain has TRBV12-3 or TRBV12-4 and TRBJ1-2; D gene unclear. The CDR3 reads CASRRGPYGYTF. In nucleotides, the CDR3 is TGTGCCAGCAGGAGAGGGCCCTATGGCTACACCTTC.